The text below deals with one T cell receptor beta chain. The data stem from a study of blood T cell repertoires in COVID-19. The wider study: PBMCs, B-cell-depleted T cells, or T cells provided the cDNA or gDNA that made up the material.

This CDR3 spans 15 amino acids. V was pared by 4 bases and J by 3 bases, with 16 bases between. CDR1 is SGHRS, CDR2 YFSETQ, per germline. Only in-frame clones appear in the TCRdb table, and some are missing; sequencing was by immunoSEQ multiplex PCR. The sample holds 100,000 to 150,000 clones, approximately 80% seen once. The source material was peripheral blood. The chain carries TRBV5-1 and TRBJ2-5; perhaps TRBD2 as D (6 bases). This receptor was obtained from a human donor in a cohort sampled during active COVID-19. The CDR3 region is CASSQTSFREETQYF. CDR3 DNA: TGCGCCAGCAGCCAAACTAGCTTTAGGGAAGAGACCCAGTACTTC.